The rows below give T cell receptor beta chains drawn from one sample of a study of shared clonotypes between healthy human individuals. Some clones are missing from TCRdb's copy, which holds only in-frame ones; the method was immunoSEQ multiplex PCR. The sample yields roughly 2,000,000 clones, about 94% seen once. The sequenced sample was naive CD8+ T cells sorted from blood. All receptors derive from a young man in good health. The CDR3 runs from the conserved cysteine through the conserved F or W. D genes are given only for firm matches. Expanded clones get a size class; other rows say once, few or many, or leave the size out.

d_gene	v_gene	j_gene	abundance	CDR3nt	CDR3aa
NA	TRBV4-3	TRBJ1-5	NA	TGCGCCAGCAGCCCAGCCGCCGGGACGGAATCTAATAGCAATCAGCCCCAGCATTTT	CASSPAAGTESNSNQPQHF
NA	TRBV15	TRBJ2-7	NA	TGTGCCACCAGCTCGGACTTCTCTGAAGACGAGCAGTACTTC	CATSSDFSEDEQYF
NA	TRBV2	TRBJ2-3	once	TGTGCCAGCAGAAACGACTTCACGATCACAGATACGCAGTATTTT	CASRNDFTITDTQYF
TRBD2	TRBV11-2	TRBJ2-1	NA	TGTGCCAGCAGCTTCCCTAGCGGGGGGGCCTGGGATGAGCAGTTCTTC	CASSFPSGGAWDEQFF
NA	TRBV9	TRBJ2-5	once	TGTGCCAGCAGCGTAGACCGGGGGGCGACGGAGACCCAGTACTTC	CASSVDRGATETQYF
NA	TRBV7-9	TRBJ2-7	NA	TGTGCCAGCAGCTGGTACATCTCGGGTGGATCCTACGAGCAGTACTTC	CASSWYISGGSYEQYF
NA	TRBV28	TRBJ2-4	NA	TGTGCCAGCAGCAGTTTAGGATTTACAGGGTTGATGGACATTCAGTACTTC	CASSSLGFTGLMDIQYF
NA	TRBV13	TRBJ2-5	NA	TGTGCCAGCACCCTCGGGGGGCCTACGGAGACCCAGTACTTC	CASTLGGPTETQYF
NA	TRBV7-9	TRBJ2-1	NA	TGTGCCAGCAGCTTAATTGTCGGCCTATACAATGAGCAGTTCTTC	CASSLIVGLYNEQFF
NA	TRBV6-6	TRBJ2-2	few	TGTGCCACTAGGGACCCCGGGGAGCTGTTTTTT	CATRDPGELFF
NA	TRBV11-1	TRBJ2-1	once	TGTGCCAGCAGCTTTGGGACCAGCTCCTACAATGAGCAGTTCTTC	CASSFGTSSYNEQFF
NA	TRBV30	TRBJ1-4	NA	TGTGCCTGGAGTCTGGGGGGGTTGGAAAAACTGTTTTTT	CAWSLGGLEKLFF
NA	TRBV28	TRBJ2-1	NA	TGTGCCAGCACCCGTGAGACAGCGTTGGGTAATGAGCAGTTCTTC	CASTRETALGNEQFF
TRBD1	TRBV4-1	TRBJ2-7	NA	TGCGCCAGCAGCCCAAGTCCTGGGACAGATCCCTACGAGCAGTACTTC	CASSPSPGTDPYEQYF
NA	TRBV19	TRBJ2-5	NA	TGTGCCAGTAGTATGGCACAGAGACTCCAAGAGACCCAGTACTTC	CASSMAQRLQETQYF
TRBD1	TRBV5-6	TRBJ2-7	NA	TGTGCCAGCAGCGGGGCCGGGACAGCGAGGGAGCAGTACTTC	CASSGAGTAREQYF
NA	TRBV9	TRBJ2-1	NA	TGTGCCAGCAGCCCCTCCCTCAATGAGCAGTTCTTC	CASSPSLNEQFF
TRBD2	TRBV4-3	TRBJ2-1	NA	TGCGCCAGCAGCCAAGATCTACGGGAGGGCCCGGCCAATGAGCAGTTCTTC	CASSQDLREGPANEQFF
TRBD1	TRBV4-1	TRBJ1-2	NA	TGCGCCAGCAGCCAAGAGACAGGGGGGTATGGCTACACCTTC	CASSQETGGYGYTF
NA	TRBV5-1	TRBJ2-5	NA	TGCGCCAGCAGCTTGGCCGTGGGGGAGACCCAGTACTTC	CASSLAVGETQYF
NA	TRBV9	TRBJ2-6	NA	TGTGCCAGCAGCGTAGTTGGGGCCAACGTCCTGACTTTC	CASSVVGANVLTF
NA	TRBV13	TRBJ2-3	NA	TGTGCCAGCAGCTTAGACATTAGCCCAGATACGCAGTATTTT	CASSLDISPDTQYF
NA	TRBV29-1	TRBJ1-5	NA	TGCAGCGTTGAATTTTCCGGGGCAAATCAGCCCCAGCATTTT	CSVEFSGANQPQHF
NA	TRBV29-1	TRBJ2-1	NA	TGCAGCTTTAGCTCAGGAGTTTCCTACAATGAGCAGTTCTTC	CSFSSGVSYNEQFF
NA	TRBV4-3	TRBJ1-1	NA	TGCGCCAGCAGCCAAGTCTGGACAGCGAACACTGAAGCTTTCTTT	CASSQVWTANTEAFF
TRBD1	TRBV9	TRBJ2-7	NA	TGTGCCAGCAGCCCCTCAGGGGGCTACGAGCAGTACTTC	CASSPSGGYEQYF
TRBD2	TRBV7-9	TRBJ2-1	NA	TGTGCCAGCAGCCCGGGACTAGCGGGAGCATGGAATGAGCAGTTCTTC	CASSPGLAGAWNEQFF
NA	TRBV2	TRBJ2-7	NA	TGTGCCAGCAGTGATTTAGCGGCCTACGAGCAGTACTTC	CASSDLAAYEQYF
NA	TRBV18	TRBJ2-7	NA	TGTGCCAGCTCACCTTTGGGCGGGGCCTCCTACGAGCAGTACTTC	CASSPLGGASYEQYF
NA	TRBV10-2	TRBJ1-1	NA	TGCGCCAGCTTAGCAGGGGTCCGTGAAGCTTTCTTT	CASLAGVREAFF
NA	TRBV2	TRBJ1-1	NA	TGTGCCAGCAGTGATAGGGGGAACACTGAAGCTTTCTTT	CASSDRGNTEAFF
NA	TRBV19	TRBJ2-7	NA	TGTGCCAGTAGTCCATACACGGGTTGGTACTACGAGCAGTACTTC	CASSPYTGWYYEQYF
TRBD1	TRBV27	TRBJ2-7	NA	TGTGCCAGCAGTGCCTCAACAGGGGATCGACCCTACGAGCAGTACTTC	CASSASTGDRPYEQYF
NA	TRBV6-5	TRBJ2-1	NA	TGTGCCAGCAGATCACAGGGAGATGAGCAGTTCTTC	CASRSQGDEQFF
TRBD1	TRBV11-2	TRBJ2-7	NA	TGTGCCAGCAGCCAGGGACAGGGGTACGAGCAGTACTTC	CASSQGQGYEQYF